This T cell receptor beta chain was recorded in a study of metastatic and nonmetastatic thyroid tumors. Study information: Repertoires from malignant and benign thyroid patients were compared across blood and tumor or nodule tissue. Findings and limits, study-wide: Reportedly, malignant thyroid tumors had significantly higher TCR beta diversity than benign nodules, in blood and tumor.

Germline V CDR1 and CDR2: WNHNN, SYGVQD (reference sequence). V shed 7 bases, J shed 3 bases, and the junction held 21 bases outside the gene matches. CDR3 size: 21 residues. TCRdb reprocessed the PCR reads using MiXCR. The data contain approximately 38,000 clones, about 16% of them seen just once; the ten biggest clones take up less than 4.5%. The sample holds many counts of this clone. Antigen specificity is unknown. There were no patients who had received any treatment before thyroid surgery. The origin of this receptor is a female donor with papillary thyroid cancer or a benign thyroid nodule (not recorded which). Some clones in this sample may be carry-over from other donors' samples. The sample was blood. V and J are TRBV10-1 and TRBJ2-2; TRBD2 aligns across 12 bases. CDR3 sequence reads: CASTGTGASGRGEKDTGELFF. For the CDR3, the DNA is TGCGCCAGCACAGGGACAGGGGCTAGCGGGAGGGGCGAGAAGGACACCGGGGAGCTGTTTTTT.